The 14 T cell receptor beta chains below all came from one sample that was sequenced in a study of identical twins. TCRdb independently ran MiXCR on the 5' RACE reads; one entry per CDR3 protein. The table has 200,000 to 300,000 distinct CDR3 sequences, roughly a tenth seen once. The material sequenced was memory T cells sorted from blood. The receptors were sampled from a man aged 50-59 years in good health.

This clonotype was seen a handful of times. The gene calls are TRBV7-9 and TRBJ1-1, with a weak D call TRBD1 (6 bases). V was shortened by 5 bases and J by 1 base, with 11 bases between the two germline ends. The CDR3 sequence is 14 residues long. Germline CDR1 reads SEHNR; CDR2 reads FQNEAQ (reference sequence). As DNA, the CDR3 is TGTGCCAGCAGCCGGGACAACCGGAACACTGAAGCTTTCTTT. Amino acids: CASSRDNRNTEAFF.

This clonotype showed up many times. The chain uses TRBV6-5 and TRBJ2-3; 7 bases align to TRBD2. J was trimmed by 6 bases and V by 0 bases; bases with no gene match: 6. CDR1 is MNHEY and CDR2 is SVGAGI in the germline V gene. The CDR3 is 15 amino acids. The CDR3 is CASSYSKRGGDTQYF. CDR3 coding DNA: TGTGCCAGCAGTTACTCGAAGCGCGGGGGTGATACGCAGTATTTT.

This clonotype was recorded at least ten times. CDR3 DNA: TGCGCCAGCAGCCCTCAGACAGGGCTGGGGGAGACCCAGTACTTC. Its protein is CASSPQTGLGETQYF. The gene calls are TRBV4-3 and TRBJ2-5; 7 nucleotides line up with TRBD1. J lost 5 bases, V lost 4 bases, and 10 bases had no gene match. Germline-derived CDR1 and CDR2 are LGHNA and YSLEER. The CDR3 totals 15 residues.

The chain links TRBV5-6 to TRBJ2-7; tentative D call: TRBD2 (5 bases). This CDR3 spans 17 amino acids. In germline, CDR1 is SGHDT, CDR2 YYEEEE. V was pared by 0 bases and J by 0 bases, with 16 bases between. The CDR3 spells CASSLGATSFSSYEQYF. For the CDR3, the DNA is TGTGCCAGCAGCTTGGGAGCAACTAGTTTCAGCTCCTACGAGCAGTACTTC.

Many counts were recorded for this clonotype. This chain connects TRBV6-1 to TRBJ2-1; 10 bases fit TRBD1. With V trimmed by 8 bases and J by 6 bases, 7 bases remained unmatched. The CDR3 is 14 residues long. Germline V gene sequence: CDR1 MNHNS, CDR2 SASEGT. CDR3 protein: CASSWDRGSNEQFF. The CDR3 nucleotides read TGTGCCAGCTCCTGGGACAGGGGCTCCAATGAGCAGTTCTTC.

This clonotype was seen ten or more times. The chain combines TRBV29-1 with TRBJ2-5, with 8 bases lining up with TRBD1. The CDR3 runs 14 residues. Germline assignment: CDR1 SQVTM and CDR2 ANQGSEA. V shed 3 bases, J shed 5 bases, and the junction held 8 bases outside the gene matches. The CDR3 DNA reads TGCAGCGTTGAGGAAACAGGGGGGTGGGAGACCCAGTACTTC. This sequence encodes CSVEETGGWETQYF.

The chain joins TRBV7-9 to TRBJ2-3; a weak D match, TRBD1 (6 bases). V lost 6 bases and J lost 3, with 19 bases in between. Germline assignment: CDR1 SEHNR and CDR2 FQNEAQ (reference sequence). The CDR3 has 16 residues. CDR3 sequence: CASSQVRGLGTDTQYF. Written as DNA, the CDR3 is TGTGCCAGCAGTCAGGTCAGGGGTTTGGGGACAGATACGCAGTATTTT.

The chain employs TRBV11-2 and TRBJ2-1, with a tentative D call TRBD2 (5 bases). The V gene lost 5 bases and the J gene lost 10 bases, with 12 bases spanning the gap. Germline CDR1 and CDR2: SGHAT and FQNNGV. The CDR3 is 12 residues long. CDR3 loop: CASSAEGGEQFF. CDR3 nucleotides: TGTGCCAGCAGCGCAGAGGGCGGAGAGCAGTTCTTC.

This clonotype came up a few times. This chain uses TRBV6-5 with TRBJ1-5; D unresolved. This CDR3 has 15 amino acids. Per the germline V gene, CDR1 is MNHEY and CDR2 is SVGAGI. Trimming cost V 0 bases and J 5 bases, with 11 bases left between them. The CDR3 bases are TGTGCCAGCAGTTACTCAGGGAGAGACCATCAGCCCCAGCATTTT. The encoded protein is CASSYSGRDHQPQHF.

This clonotype showed up just a few times. The chain links TRBV4-3 to TRBJ1-2; D not certain. Trimming took off 0 bases at V and 3 bases at J, with 20 bases between the two ends. The CDR3 has 18 amino acids. Per the germline V gene, CDR1 is LGHNA and CDR2 is YSLEER. The CDR3: CASSQDFVAMNTDYGYTF. The CDR3 DNA reads as TGCGCCAGCAGCCAAGACTTCGTTGCTATGAACACAGACTATGGCTACACCTTC.

At least ten counts were recorded for this clonotype. CDR3 amino acids: CSTSTLNTEAFF. DNA for the CDR3: TGCAGCACCAGTACATTAAACACTGAAGCTTTCTTT. The chain combines TRBV29-1 with TRBJ1-1; D is unclear. This CDR3 is built from 12 residues. Germline-derived CDR1 and CDR2 are SQVTM and ANQGSEA. V was trimmed by 8 bases and J by 2 bases, leaving 12 bases between them.

The sample holds many counts of this clonotype. This sequence joins TRBV5-1 and TRBJ2-7; unclear D gene. The CDR3 is made up of 14 amino acids. The germline V and J ends were trimmed by 2 bases and 0 bases, with 9 bases remaining between them. From germline, CDR1 is SGHRS and CDR2 YFSETQ. CDR3 DNA sequence: TGCGCCAGCAGCTTCGGTATTGCCTCCTACGAGCAGTACTTC. As protein: CASSFGIASYEQYF.

The chain uses TRBV6-5 and TRBJ1-1; D is undetermined. CDR1 MNHEY and CDR2 SVGAGI come from the germline V gene. This CDR3 is 15 amino acids long. With 0 bases removed from V and 1 base from J, the gap between germline ends came to 9 bases. CDR3 sequence (DNA): TGTGCCAGCAGTTACTCGGGCCTACGGAACACTGAAGCTTTCTTT. This codes for CASSYSGLRNTEAFF.

J is TRBJ2-7 and V is TRBV7-2; no definite D call. Germline lookup yields CDR1 SGHTA and CDR2 FQGNSA. This CDR3 is 15 amino acids long. Trimming removed 2 bases from V and 4 bases from J, with 15 bases in between. The CDR3 DNA is TGTGCCAGCAGCTTATCAGGCCCGGTTGGTTACGAGCAGTACTTC. Protein: CASSLSGPVGYEQYF. The whole variable domain, filled in from reference TRBV7-2 and TRBJ2-7, reads GAGVSQSPSNKVTEKGKDVELRCDPISGHTALYWYRQSLGQGLEFLIYFQGNSAPDKSGLPSDRFSAERTGGSVSTLTIQRTQQEDSAVYLCASSLSGPVGYEQYFGPGTRLTVT.